This entry describes one T cell receptor (beta chain). What this receptor recognizes is not known. Nothing much larger sits one base from this clone, and base qualities are not available. The library was built by means of the immunoSEQ multiplex PCR assay. TCRdb carries this immuneACCESS record with in-frame sequences only. Its versions omit some clonotypes, under half of them owing to an unresolved V gene in the studies checked, with the rest unexplained. This sample comprises 500,000 to 550,000 clones, about 80% of them detected only once. Less than 0.015% of the sample belongs to the ten largest clones. Relative to germline, V is 7 bases shorter and J is 2 bases shorter, with 8 bases between their ends. CDR1 and CDR2 are drawn from the germline V gene: WSHSY, SAAADI. The CDR3 runs 12 residues from the cysteine to the phenylalanine. Only CDR3 DNA is held: 36 bases, read in frame from base 1. These data belong to a study of shared T cell receptors in the human thymus (dated by TCRdb to the early 2020s). About the study as a whole: The study investigated the way shared, self-reactive T-cell receptor alpha chains are produced in the human thymus.

These sequences were also reported in another study, on human thymus T cells. The second paper further reports: Immunologically healthy infants undergoing open corrective cardiac surgery for congenital heart defects in Finland were used as donors. Thymus tissue was obtained as surgical resects removed during corrective cardiac surgery. Usage of V and J gene segments appeared to be biased in both the thymic and the peripheral blood repertoires. According to the related research, thymic TCR repertoires were highly overlapping among unrelated individuals. The study characterized TCR alpha and beta repertoires from seven to nine infant thymus samples and a few related peripheral blood samples. Donor ages ranging from about 7 to 250 days were recorded, and several male and a couple of female infants were included in the cohort. Thymocytes were freed from the tissue by mechanical means and kept at -70 degrees C as pellets of roughly 9.5-31 million cells. A QIAsymphony instrument was used to extract genomic DNA from the frozen cell pellets. The immunoSEQ multiplex PCR assay was used to amplify the TCRB and TCRAD loci from a standardized amount of quality-controlled genomic DNA. The amplicons covered the V(D)J region and were long enough to include the CDR3 and to identify the V and J genes. The commercial immunoSEQ service was used to sequence amplicons on an Illumina platform. Primer bias and sequencing errors were corrected as previously described, and TCRAD and TCRB definitions were based on the IMGT database. The repertoires were analysed using immunoSEQ Analyzer 3.0 and VDJTools for basic statistics, V/J segment usage, diversity estimates, rarefaction and pairwise overlap. Diversity was estimated using the Chao1, ChaoE, Efron-Thisted, Shannon and inverse Simpson indices, and was also estimated on datasets down-sampled to the size of the smallest sample. Repertoire overlap was determined by strict matching of CDR3 nucleotide sequence, V gene and J gene, and Jaccard-based multidimensional scaling clustering was applied. On average, thymus samples gave hundreds of thousands of unique TCRB clonotypes, whereas blood samples gave roughly 80,000.

This receptor was identified in a boy younger than two with a congenital heart defect. Donor details come from another sample of the same person, matched by shared clones. The chain was built from TRBV10-2 and TRBJ1-2; no D segment can be confidently identified. Sequencing used thymocytes. At the DNA level, the sequence is TGCGCCAGCACTGGCAGAAACTATGGCTACACCTTC. Protein translation: CASTGRNYGYTF.